These 13 T cell receptor beta chains were all obtained from the same sample, sequenced in a study of CD8 T cells in ankylosing spondylitis. General observations from the study: A TCR beta motif of eight highly homologous variants appeared characteristic of ankylosing spondylitis blood.

Their antigens are not known. TCRdb re-called the 5' RACE reads with MiXCR, one entry per CDR3 protein. Altogether around 770,000 distinct CDR3 sequences are present, around 20% being singletons, with the ten largest covering 19%. Sequenced input: blood, either unsorted or a sorted T cell fraction (not recorded which). These receptors were collected from a male donor with ankylosing spondylitis.

In DNA, the CDR3 is TGTGCCAGCAGCTCCCCGGTCACAACGAACACCGGGGAGCTGTTTTTT. Translation gives CASSSPVTTNTGELFF. The chain recombines TRBV11-2 with TRBJ2-2; no firm D call. Trimming cost V 4 bases and J 0 bases, with 12 bases left between them. The CDR3 is 16 amino acids. Per germline, CDR1 SGHAT and CDR2 FQNNGV.

V gene TRBV2 combines with J gene TRBJ1-1, with a weak D call TRBD1 (5 bases). Germline V CDR1 and CDR2: SNHLY, FYNNEI. Trimming took 6 bases from V and 3 from J, leaving 14 bases between them. The CDR3 consists of 14 residues. CDR3 nucleotide sequence: TGTGCCAGCAGACCTACCCAGGGTTACACTGAAGCTTTCTTT. Amino acids: CASRPTQGYTEAFF.

The genes are TRBV2 and TRBJ2-3, with no clear D. V was pared by 7 bases and J by 6 bases, with 14 bases between. Germline V CDR1 and CDR2: SNHLY, FYNNEI. The CDR3 consists of 13 residues. The CDR3 bases are TGTGCCAGCACGTCCCCGGAGACCGATACGCAGTATTTT. Translation gives CASTSPETDTQYF.

At least ten counts were recorded for this clonotype. V and J are TRBV2 and TRBJ2-1; D may correspond to TRBD1 or TRBD2 (6 bases each). Trimming removed 2 bases from V and 7 bases from J, with 12 bases in between. The germline CDR1 and CDR2 sequences are SNHLY and FYNNEI. The CDR3 runs 14 residues. CDR3 sequence reads: CASSEWGAWNEQFF. CDR3 sequence (DNA): TGTGCCAGCAGTGAATGGGGGGCATGGAATGAGCAGTTCTTC. Full variable domain (missing parts from reference TRBV2 and TRBJ2-1): EPEVTQTPSHQVTQMGQEVILRCVPISNHLYFYWYRQILGQKVEFLVSFYNNEISEKSEIFDDQFSVERPDGSNFTLKIRSTKLEDSAMYFCASSEWGAWNEQFFGPGTRLTVL.

This clonotype has a handful of counts. This chain connects TRBV7-2 to TRBJ1-1; D remains unclear. The CDR3 has 13 residues. CDR1 and CDR2 (germline): SGHTA, FQGNSA. V was pared by 3 bases and J by 4 bases, with 9 bases between. CDR3 loop: CASSFEGPTEAFF. The CDR3 nucleotides read TGTGCCAGCAGCTTCGAGGGTCCCACTGAAGCTTTCTTT.

The chain employs TRBV12-3 or TRBV12-4 and TRBJ2-1; D is possibly TRBD1 or TRBD2 (5 bases each). The CDR3 is made up of 15 amino acids. Trimming left V 4 bases short and J 4 bases short, with 14 bases between. In DNA form, the CDR3 reads TGTGCCAGCAGTTCCCGGGACCTTTCATACAATGAGCAGTTCTTC. Its translation: CASSSRDLSYNEQFF.

This clonotype was counted a few times. V usage is TRBV12-3 or TRBV12-4 and J usage is TRBJ1-5, with no clear D. The V and J ends lost 7 bases and 7 bases respectively, with 14 bases between them. The CDR3 has 13 residues. Written as DNA, the CDR3 is TGTGCCAGCAACGTTGGGCTCGGCCAGCCCCAGCATTTT. It specifies CASNVGLGQPQHF.

This clonotype appeared a single time. V is TRBV28 and J is TRBJ1-6; 8 positions match TRBD1. The V and J ends lost 4 bases and 15 bases, in that order; junction bases with no gene match: 14. Germline CDR1 and CDR2: MDHEN and SYDVKM. This CDR3 comprises 15 residues. As DNA, the CDR3 is TGTGCCAGCAGTTCCCGGGACAGGCAGGGTAGGGTCCTCCACTTT. It translates to CASSSRDRQGRVLHF.

The rearrangement links TRBV7-3 to TRBJ1-5, with D unresolved. Per germline, CDR1 SGHTA and CDR2 FQGTGA. V gave up 2 bases and J gave up 0 bases, with 14 bases separating them. The CDR3 spans 17 residues. CDR3 nucleotide sequence: TGTGCCAGCAGCTTACGATATAGGAGTTATAGCAATCAGCCCCAGCATTTT. It specifies CASSLRYRSYSNQPQHF.

This clonotype came up a few times. The gene calls are TRBV10-3 and TRBJ2-2; D is possibly TRBD1 (6 bases). The CDR3 is 16 residues long. The V gene lost 0 bases and the J gene lost 1 base, with 9 bases spanning the gap. The germline V gene encodes CDR1 ENHRY and CDR2 SYGVKD. In DNA form, the CDR3 reads TGTGCCATCAGTGAGTCGGGCAGGGGGAACACCGGGGAGCTGTTTTTT. Its translation: CAISESGRGNTGELFF.

This clonotype was counted only a few times. J is TRBJ2-1 and V is TRBV3-1, with 7 bases aligning to TRBD1. The CDR3 extends over 15 amino acids. Germline V gene sequence: CDR1 LGHDT, CDR2 YNNKEL (reference sequence). The V segment lost 4 bases and the J segment 4 bases; nucleotides outside the gene matches: 7. This CDR3 reads CASSPRGSGYNEQFF. The CDR3 DNA follows: TGTGCCAGCAGCCCCAGGGGGTCAGGGTACAATGAGCAGTTCTTC.

The chain uses TRBV12-3 or TRBV12-4 and TRBJ2-7; D is perhaps TRBD1 (5 bases). The ends were cut back, 10 bases at V and 0 bases at J, with 13 bases in the middle. The CDR3 runs to 13 residues. The CDR3 is CATATVSSYEQYF. The DNA for the CDR3 is TGTGCCACCGCGACAGTGAGCTCCTACGAGCAGTACTTC.

This clonotype was counted between two and nine times. V and J are TRBV9 and TRBJ2-2; 8 bases agree with TRBD2. J was trimmed by 2 bases and V by 5 bases; bases with no gene match: 8. The CDR3 contains 16 residues. Germline V lookup: CDR1 SGDLS, CDR2 YYNGEE. CDR3 sequence reads: CASRSSSGANTGELFF. As DNA, the CDR3 is TGTGCCAGCAGGAGTAGTAGCGGGGCTAACACCGGGGAGCTGTTTTTT. The full variable domain, its missing parts supplied by reference TRBV9 and TRBJ2-2, is DSGVTQTPKHLITATGQRVTLRCSPRSGDLSVYWYQQSLDQGLQFLIQYYNGEERAKGNILERFSAQQFPDLHSELNLSSLELGDSALYFCASRSSSGANTGELFFGEGSRLTVL.